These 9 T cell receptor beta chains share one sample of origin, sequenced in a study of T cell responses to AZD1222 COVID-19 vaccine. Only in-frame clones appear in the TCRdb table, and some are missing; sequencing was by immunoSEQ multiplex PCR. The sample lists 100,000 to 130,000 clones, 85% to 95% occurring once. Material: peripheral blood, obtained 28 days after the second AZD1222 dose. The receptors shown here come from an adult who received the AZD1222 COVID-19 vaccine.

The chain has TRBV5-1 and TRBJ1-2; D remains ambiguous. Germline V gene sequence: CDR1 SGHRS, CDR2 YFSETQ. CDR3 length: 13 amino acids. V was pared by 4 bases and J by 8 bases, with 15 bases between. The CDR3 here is CASSVTIGWGYTF. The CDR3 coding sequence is TGCGCCAGCAGCGTTACCATCGGATGGGGCTACACCTTC.

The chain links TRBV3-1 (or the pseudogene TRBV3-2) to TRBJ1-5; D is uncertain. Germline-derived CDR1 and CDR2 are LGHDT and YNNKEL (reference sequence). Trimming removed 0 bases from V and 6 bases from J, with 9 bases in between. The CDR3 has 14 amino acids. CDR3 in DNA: TGTGCCAGCAGCCAAGACAGTGCAAGTCAGCCCCAGCATTTT. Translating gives CASSQDSASQPQHF.

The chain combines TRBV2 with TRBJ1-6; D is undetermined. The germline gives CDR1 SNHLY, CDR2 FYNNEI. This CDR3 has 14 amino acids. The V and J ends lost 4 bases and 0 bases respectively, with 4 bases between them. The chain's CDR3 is CASSGGSYNSPLHF. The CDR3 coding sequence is TGTGCCAGCAGTGGCGGCTCCTATAATTCACCCCTCCACTTT.

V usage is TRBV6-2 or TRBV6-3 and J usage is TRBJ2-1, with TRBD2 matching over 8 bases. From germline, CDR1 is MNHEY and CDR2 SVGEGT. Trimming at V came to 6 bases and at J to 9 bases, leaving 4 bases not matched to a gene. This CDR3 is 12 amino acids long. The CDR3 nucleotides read TGTGCCAGCAGCCTTCTAGCGGGTGAGCAGTTCTTC. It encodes CASSLLAGEQFF.

The CDR3 loop is CATSRDTQETQYF. In nucleotides, the CDR3 is TGTGCCACCAGCAGGGATACACAAGAGACCCAGTACTTC. The V gene is TRBV15, the J gene TRBJ2-5; D remains unclear. Germline V gene lookup returns CDR1 LNHNV and CDR2 YYDKDF (reference sequence). The V end lost 3 bases, the J end lost 2 bases, and 7 bases lay between the germline ends. The CDR3 spans 13 residues. Complete variable domain (other parts from reference TRBV15 and TRBJ2-5): DAMVIQNPRYQVTQFGKPVTLSCSQTLNHNVMYWYQQKSSQAPKLLFHYYDKDFNNEADTPDNFQSRRPNTSFCFLDIRSPGLGDTAMYLCATSRDTQETQYFGPGTRLLVL.

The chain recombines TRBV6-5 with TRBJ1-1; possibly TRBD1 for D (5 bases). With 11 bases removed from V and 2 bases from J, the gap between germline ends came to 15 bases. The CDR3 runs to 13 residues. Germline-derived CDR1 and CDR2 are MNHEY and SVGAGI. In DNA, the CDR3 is TGTGCCGTAAAGGCGCAGGGAAACACTGAAGCTTTCTTT. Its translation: CAVKAQGNTEAFF.

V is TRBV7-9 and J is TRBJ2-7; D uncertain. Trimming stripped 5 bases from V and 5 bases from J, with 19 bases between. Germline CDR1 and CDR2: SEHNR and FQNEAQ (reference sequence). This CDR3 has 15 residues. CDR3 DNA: TGTGCCAGCAGCCCGGCGAATATCTCTTGGGACGAGCAGTACTTC. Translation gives CASSPANISWDEQYF.

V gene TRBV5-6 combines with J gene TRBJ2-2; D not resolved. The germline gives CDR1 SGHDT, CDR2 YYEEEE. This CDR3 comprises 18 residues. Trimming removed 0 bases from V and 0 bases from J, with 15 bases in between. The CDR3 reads CASSLEARKASNTGELFF. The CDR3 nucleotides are TGTGCCAGCAGCTTGGAGGCGCGGAAAGCTTCGAACACCGGGGAGCTGTTTTTT.

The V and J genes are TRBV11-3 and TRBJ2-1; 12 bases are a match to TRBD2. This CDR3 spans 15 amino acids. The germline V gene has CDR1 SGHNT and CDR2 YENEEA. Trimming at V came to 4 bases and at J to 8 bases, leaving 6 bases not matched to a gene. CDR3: CASSYRTSGEYEQFF. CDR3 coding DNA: TGTGCCAGCAGCTACCGGACTAGCGGGGAGTATGAGCAGTTCTTC.